A selection of T cell receptor beta chains follows, all from one sample in a study of cytomegalovirus exposure and HLA in healthy donors. TCRdb's table, derived via immunoSEQ multiplex PCR, lists solely in-frame clones and lacks some. In the table there are over 120,000 clones, 75% to 85% of which are singletons. The sample comprised PBMCs. The origin of the receptors is a woman between 18 and 29 years old in good health and CMV-seropositive. CDR3s include the opening cysteine and the closing phenylalanine or tryptophan. The D gene is left open where the match is weak.

14,TRBV5-1,.,TRBJ2-2,CASSLRTGTGELFF,TGCGCCAGCAGCTTACGTACAGGCACCGGGGAGCTGTTTTTT
15,TRBV7-9,.,TRBJ1-3,CASSMAEVSGNTIYF,TGTGCCAGCAGCATGGCAGAAGTCTCTGGAAACACCATATATTTT
15,TRBV15,.,TRBJ1-1,CATSRLTAVGTEAFF,TGTGCCACCAGCAGACTGACAGCTGTTGGCACTGAAGCTTTCTTT
11,TRBV6-4,.,TRBJ2-7,CASSAQAGQYF,TGTGCCAGCAGTGCCCAAGCGGGGCAGTACTTC
15,TRBV5-6,.,TRBJ1-1,CASSSAAHGRTEAFF,TGTGCCAGCAGCTCGGCGGCACATGGAAGGACTGAAGCTTTCTTT
17,TRBV4-3,.,TRBJ2-7,CASSQGGTGDGPYEQYF,TGCGCCAGCAGCCAAGGCGGGACGGGGGACGGGCCGTACGAGCAGTACTTC
15,TRBV5-4,.,TRBJ2-1,CASSLDGTRGDEQFF,TGTGCCAGCAGCTTGGACGGGACCCGCGGGGATGAGCAGTTCTTC
12,TRBV6-1,TRBD1,TRBJ1-2,CASSQGVYGYTF,TGTGCCAGCAGTCAGGGGGTATATGGCTACACCTTC
17,TRBV15,.,TRBJ1-2,CATSGREQQLLNYGYTF,TGTGCCACCAGCGGCCGGGAACAACAGCTCCTTAACTATGGCTACACCTTC
14,TRBV29-1,TRBD2,TRBJ2-7,CSVRGGRDLYEQYF,TGCAGCGTTAGGGGCGGGAGGGATCTATACGAGCAGTACTTC
15,TRBV6-1,.,TRBJ2-7,CASSDRDSYSYEQYF,TGTGCCAGCAGTGACCGGGACTCCTACTCCTACGAGCAGTACTTC
13,TRBV7-9,.,TRBJ1-1,CASSWDKRTEAFF,TGTGCCAGCAGCTGGGACAAACGAACTGAAGCTTTCTTT
14,TRBV28,TRBD1,TRBJ1-4,CASSPGQGAQKLFF,TGTGCCAGCAGTCCCGGACAGGGGGCACAAAAACTGTTTTTT
14,TRBV11-2,.,TRBJ2-7,CASSLGGVVREQYF,TGTGCCAGCAGCTTAGGTGGAGTCGTCCGCGAGCAGTACTTC
14,TRBV19,.,TRBJ2-5,CASSIPHRAETQYF,TGTGCCAGTAGTATACCCCACAGGGCGGAGACCCAGTACTTC
15,TRBV2,TRBD1,TRBJ2-1,CASTLGTASYNEQFF,TGTGCCAGCACCCTCGGGACAGCCTCCTACAATGAGCAGTTCTTC
13,TRBV19,.,TRBJ1-1,CASSIIRATEAFF,TGTGCCAGTAGTATAATAAGAGCCACTGAAGCTTTCTTT
16,TRBV6-1,TRBD1,TRBJ1-5,CASSEAGTGGRQPQHF,TGTGCCAGCAGCGAAGCCGGGACAGGGGGCCGGCAGCCCCAGCATTTT
13,TRBV25-1,.,TRBJ1-5,CASSTGSNQPQHF,TGTGCCAGCAGTACGGGTAGCAATCAGCCCCAGCATTTT
16,TRBV4-1,TRBD1,TRBJ2-7,CASSQVLAGGNYEQYF,TGCGCCAGCAGCCAAGTGCTGGCAGGGGGAAACTACGAGCAGTACTTC